The 29 T cell receptor beta chains below come from one sample, sequenced in a study of T cells in Graves' hyperthyroidism and ophthalmopathy. Amplified TCR beta CDR3 regions came from RNA transcripts. With the HTBI primer set, the TCR CDR3 went through a first round of RT-PCR. TCRdb recomputed calls from the multiplex PCR reads with MiXCR, one row per CDR3 protein. The sample records around 380,000 distinct CDR3 sequences, less than 15% being singletons. Specimen: blood. The receptors originated from a man aged 30-40 years with Graves' hyperthyroidism that later progressed to Graves' ophthalmopathy.

This clonotype was detected ten times or more. The genes are TRBV12-3 or TRBV12-4 and TRBJ1-1; no clear D. Trimming removed 8 bases at V and 4 bases at J, with 11 bases between. The CDR3 runs to 12 residues. DNA of the CDR3: TGTGCCAGCGTGTGGGCGGCCACTGAAGCTTTCTTT. It specifies CASVWAATEAFF.

Ten or more counts support this clonotype. The CDR3 loop reads CASSQWGQSTDTQYF. The CDR3 DNA follows: TGTGCCAGCAGCCAATGGGGACAGAGCACAGATACGCAGTATTTT. V and J are TRBV3-1 and TRBJ2-3; 7 bases are a match to TRBD1. Germline V gene sequence: CDR1 LGHDT, CDR2 YNNKEL (reference sequence). This CDR3 contains 15 residues. With V trimmed by 2 bases and J by 0 bases, 2 bases remained unmatched.

This clonotype was detected many times. The chain combines TRBV7-9 with TRBJ2-7; D may be TRBD1 (6 bases). The CDR3 is 14 amino acids. Germline V gene data show CDR1 as SEHNR and CDR2 as FQNEAQ (reference sequence). V gave up 4 bases and J gave up 2 bases, with 12 bases separating them. CDR3 sequence: CASSSKTGTYEQYF. The DNA of the CDR3 is TGTGCCAGCAGCTCAAAGACAGGAACCTACGAGCAGTACTTC.

This clonotype was recorded at least ten times. The chain combines TRBV28 with TRBJ2-7; D is ambiguous. The germline V gene encodes CDR1 MDHEN and CDR2 SYDVKM. V lost 7 bases, J lost 1 base, and 8 bases lay in between. This CDR3 spans 12 amino acids. CDR3 loop: CASTSPSYEQYF. DNA for the CDR3: TGTGCCAGCACAAGCCCATCCTACGAGCAGTACTTC.

This clonotype was counted ten times or more. The chain uses TRBV6-1 and TRBJ1-4; TRBD1 agrees at 9 bases. This CDR3 contains 16 residues. The germline gives CDR1 MNHNS, CDR2 SASEGT. The V segment lost 5 bases and the J segment 8 bases; nucleotides outside the gene matches: 12. CDR3 in amino acids: CASSFYPGQGGEKLFF. The DNA for the CDR3 is TGTGCCAGCAGTTTTTACCCGGGACAGGGTGGCGAAAAACTGTTTTTT.

The genes are TRBV20-1 and TRBJ1-3, with D possibly matching TRBD1 (5 bases). The CDR3 has 15 residues. V was clipped by 1 base and J by 8 bases, with 18 bases between them. Germline-derived CDR1 and CDR2 are DFQATT and SNEGSKA (reference sequence). The CDR3 spells CSARGPGLPRDTIYF. For the CDR3, the DNA is TGCAGTGCTAGAGGTCCGGGACTTCCTAGGGACACCATATATTTT.

This clonotype was seen only a few times. V usage is TRBV3-1 and J usage is TRBJ1-3, with D perhaps TRBD1 (5 bases). The ends were cut back, 1 base at V and 0 bases at J, with 16 bases in the middle. The length of the CDR3 is 18 residues. Germline V gene sequence: CDR1 LGHDT, CDR2 YNNKEL (reference sequence). CDR3 DNA: TGTGCCAGCAGCCAAGGGGGAACAGGCCTGAGCTCTGGAAACACCATATATTTT. Translated, it gives CASSQGGTGLSSGNTIYF. The full variable domain, rest sourced from reference TRBV3-1 and TRBJ1-3, is DTAVSQTPKYLVTQMGNDKSIKCEQNLGHDTMYWYKQDSKKFLKIMFSYNNKELIINETVPNRFSPKSPDKAHLNLHINSLELGDSAVYFCASSQGGTGLSSGNTIYFGEGSWLTVV.

At least ten counts were recorded for this clonotype. The chain carries TRBV27 and TRBJ2-3; 10 bases are shared with TRBD1. Germline V CDR1 and CDR2: MNHEY, SMNVEV (reference sequence). J gave up 1 base and V 5 bases, and 9 bases lay outside the gene matches. CDR3 length: 17 residues. CDR3 in amino acids: CASSPTGQGYGTDTQYF. The DNA of the CDR3 is TGTGCCAGCAGTCCTACGGGACAGGGGTACGGCACAGATACGCAGTATTTT.

This clonotype was seen at least ten times. This chain connects TRBV12-3 or TRBV12-4 to TRBJ1-5; 10 bases map to TRBD1. The CDR3 spans 15 residues. V dropped 6 bases and J dropped 3; count of bases not matched to a gene: 5. This CDR3 is CASSPTGGNNQPQHF. CDR3 in DNA: TGTGCCAGCAGCCCGACAGGGGGCAACAATCAGCCCCAGCATTTT.

This clonotype was detected only a few times. The chain joins TRBV4-1 to TRBJ2-5; 12 bases are a match to TRBD1. With V trimmed by 1 base and J by 4 bases, 7 bases remained unmatched. Germline V gene lookup returns CDR1 MGHRA and CDR2 YSYEKL. The CDR3 contains 17 residues. The CDR3 spells CASSQGYGTGGLETQYF. CDR3 nucleotides: TGCGCCAGCAGCCAAGGGTACGGGACAGGGGGCCTAGAGACCCAGTACTTC.

This clonotype has at least ten counts. V usage is TRBV20-1 and J usage is TRBJ2-5; D is possibly TRBD2 (5 bases). CDR1 and CDR2 (germline): DFQATT, SNEGSKA (reference sequence). The length of the CDR3 is 17 residues. V was clipped by 1 base and J by 0 bases, with 18 bases between them. The CDR3 region is CSARAGVVAGYQETQYF. CDR3 DNA sequence: TGCAGTGCTAGAGCCGGGGTGGTGGCAGGATACCAAGAGACCCAGTACTTC.

This clonotype was seen at least ten times. In DNA form, the CDR3 reads TGTGCCAGCAGTTACGAAGGGTCCGGCGGGGAGCTGTTTTTT. Its translation is CASSYEGSGGELFF. The chain is built from TRBV6-5 and TRBJ2-2; D is undetermined. Germline CDR1 MNHEY, CDR2 SVGAGI. With 2 bases removed from V and 7 bases from J, the gap between germline ends came to 11 bases. This CDR3 spans 14 amino acids.

This clonotype was observed a few times. V gene TRBV4-1 combines with J gene TRBJ1-5; D not resolved. Germline values: CDR1 MGHRA, CDR2 YSYEKL. The ends were cut back, 2 bases at V and 6 bases at J, with 17 bases in the middle. The CDR3 is 16 residues long. In nucleotides, the CDR3 is TGCGCCAGCAGCCAAAGCGCGTGGGCGATAGGTCAGCCCCAGCATTTT. Its translation is CASSQSAWAIGQPQHF.

This clonotype was detected a few times. The chain is built from TRBV19 and TRBJ1-5; the match to TRBD1 covers 10 bases. The J segment lost 4 bases and the V segment lost 3 bases, leaving 9 bases of the junction unmatched. The germline V gene encodes CDR1 LNHDA and CDR2 SQIVND (reference sequence). This CDR3 contains 17 residues. The CDR3 protein is CASSIPTGGSGNQPQHF. CDR3 sequence (DNA): TGTGCCAGTAGTATCCCGACAGGGGGCTCTGGGAATCAGCCCCAGCATTTT. The whole variable domain, remainder taken from reference TRBV19 and TRBJ1-5, is DGGITQSPKYLFRKEGQNVTLSCEQNLNHDAMYWYRQDPGQGLRLIYYSQIVNDFQKGDIAEGYSVSREKKESFPLTVTSAQKNPTAFYLCASSIPTGGSGNQPQHFGDGTRLSIL.

This clonotype has ten or more counts. V and J are TRBV20-1 and TRBJ1-4; D is unclear. Looked up from germline, CDR1 is DFQATT and CDR2 is SNEGSKA (reference sequence). There are 14 residues in the CDR3. Trimming took off 3 bases at V and 3 bases at J, with 11 bases between the two ends. This CDR3 reads CSASSGTSNEKLFF. CDR3 nucleotides: TGCAGTGCTAGCAGTGGCACGTCTAATGAAAAACTGTTTTTT.

The DNA for the CDR3 is TGCGCCAGCAGCTTGTTAGGCAGGGATGAAAAACTGTTTTTT. It yields the protein CASSLLGRDEKLFF. The chain employs TRBV5-1 and TRBJ1-4; TRBD1 is a possible D gene (5 bases). V shed 1 base and J shed 6 bases, with 10 bases lying between them. The length of the CDR3 is 14 residues. Germline CDR1 SGHRS, CDR2 YFSETQ.

The chain recombines TRBV27 with TRBJ1-3, with D unresolved. The V end lost 6 bases, the J end lost 0 bases, and 15 bases lay between the germline ends. CDR1 and CDR2 (germline): MNHEY, SMNVEV (reference sequence). The CDR3 runs to 16 residues. In DNA, the CDR3 is TGTGCCAGCAGCTCCCAGCCCCGCAGCTCTGGAAACACCATATATTTT. This sequence encodes CASSSQPRSSGNTIYF.

This clonotype was seen a few times. The chain has TRBV19 and TRBJ2-2; D unclear. In germline, CDR1 is LNHDA, CDR2 SQIVND (reference sequence). V was clipped by 3 bases and J by 7 bases, with 15 bases between them. This CDR3 spans 15 amino acids. CDR3 coding DNA: TGTGCCAGTAGTATTGAGGACGGCGCCGGCGGGGAGCTGTTTTTT. This encodes CASSIEDGAGGELFF.

The chain uses TRBV7-9 and TRBJ2-1; possibly TRBD1 for D (6 bases). V lost 5 bases and J 0 bases, leaving 14 bases between the germline ends. The CDR3 covers 16 residues. CDR1 is SEHNR, CDR2 FQNEAQ, per germline (reference sequence). The CDR3 nucleotides read TGTGCCAGCAGCCCGGGGACATCGAGCTCCTACAATGAGCAGTTCTTC. Protein: CASSPGTSSSYNEQFF.

The chain couples TRBV29-1 to TRBJ1-2, with a weak D call TRBD1 (6 bases). The CDR3 covers 13 residues. V dropped 8 bases and J dropped 3 bases, with 16 bases sitting between them. Per the germline V gene, CDR1 is SQVTM and CDR2 is ANQGSEA. The CDR3 bases are TGCAGCTACGAGGGGGGAAACCACTATGGCTACACCTTC. Amino acids: CSYEGGNHYGYTF.

The rearrangement links TRBV7-9 to TRBJ2-5; D uncertain. The CDR3 runs to 13 residues. V was shortened by 3 bases and J by 1 base, with 6 bases between the two germline ends. CDR1 is SEHNR and CDR2 is FQNEAQ in the germline V gene (reference sequence). CDR3 sequence: CASSFGTQETQYF. In DNA, the CDR3 is TGTGCCAGCAGCTTTGGTACCCAAGAGACCCAGTACTTC.

This clonotype came up many times. This sequence joins TRBV28 and TRBJ1-2; D is ambiguous. The V end lost 6 bases, the J end lost 6 bases, and 11 bases lay between the germline ends. In germline, CDR1 is MDHEN, CDR2 SYDVKM. The CDR3 length is 12 residues. CDR3 residues: CASSPLGDGYTF. The CDR3 DNA reads TGTGCCAGCAGCCCCCTCGGGGATGGCTACACCTTC.

This clonotype was counted a few times. This chain connects TRBV29-1 to TRBJ1-5; D remains unclear. CDR1 and CDR2 (germline): SQVTM, ANQGSEA. The length of the CDR3 is 9 residues. The CDR3 DNA sequence: TGCACCAGGTGGCAGCCCCAGCATTTT. As protein: CTRWQPQHF.

Notes on this clonotype: This may arise from a read error, as a much more abundant clone is one base away. V is TRBV2 and J is TRBJ1-5, with a possible D match to TRBD1 (5 bases). Germline-derived CDR1 and CDR2 are SNHLY and FYNNEI. This CDR3 has 13 residues. This CDR3 is CASSEMGGQLQHF. CDR3 bases: TGTGCCAGCAGTGAAATGGGGGGTCAGCTCCAGCATTTT. Looking up the rest from reference TRBV2 and TRBJ1-5 gives the full variable domain: EPEVTQTPSHQVTQMGQEVILRCVPISNHLYFYWYRQILGQKVEFLVSFYNNEISEKSEIFDDQFSVERPDGSNFTLKIRSTKLEDSAMYFCASSEMGGQLQHFGDGTRLSIL.

The table lists this clonotype with a few counts. The chain carries TRBV29-1 and TRBJ1-3; D may be TRBD1 (5 bases). Germline lookup yields CDR1 SQVTM and CDR2 ANQGSEA. V shed 0 bases and J shed 0 bases, with 15 bases lying between them. CDR3 length: 17 residues. CDR3 nucleotide sequence: TGCAGCGTTGAAGACCCCGGGCAGGGAGTCTCTGGAAACACCATATATTTT. Translation: CSVEDPGQGVSGNTIYF.

This clonotype appeared a few times. The chain is built from TRBV18 and TRBJ2-1; no definite D call. Germline V gene sequence: CDR1 KGHSH, CDR2 LQKENI. The V end lost 0 bases, the J end lost 5 bases, and 11 bases lay between the germline ends. The CDR3 contains 15 residues. CDR3 sequence (DNA): TGTGCCAGCTCACCACCGACGACGGCAGACAATGAGCAGTTCTTC. Translating it yields CASSPPTTADNEQFF.

The table lists this clonotype with many counts. The CDR3 DNA sequence: TGTGCCAGCAGGGGGACTAGCAGGGACCTTTGGTTAAAGACCCAGTACTTC. Translated: CASRGTSRDLWLKTQYF. This chain connects TRBV2 to TRBJ2-5; 9 bases are a match to TRBD2. The V gene end was trimmed by 6 bases and the J gene end by 6 bases; junction bases not matched to a gene: 17. This CDR3 spans 17 amino acids. Looked up from germline, CDR1 is SNHLY and CDR2 is FYNNEI. The whole variable domain, remainder taken from reference TRBV2 and TRBJ2-5, is EPEVTQTPSHQVTQMGQEVILRCVPISNHLYFYWYRQILGQKVEFLVSFYNNEISEKSEIFDDQFSVERPDGSNFTLKIRSTKLEDSAMYFCASRGTSRDLWLKTQYFGPGTRLLVL.

The V gene is TRBV2, the J gene TRBJ1-3, with no clear D. Per germline, CDR1 SNHLY and CDR2 FYNNEI. Trimming stripped 3 bases from V and 4 bases from J, with 13 bases between. This CDR3 has 15 amino acids. DNA of the CDR3: TGTGCCAGCAGTGAGCGGTCAAGAACCGGAAACACCATATATTTT. Protein sequence: CASSERSRTGNTIYF. The full variable domain, rest sourced from reference TRBV2 and TRBJ1-3, is EPEVTQTPSHQVTQMGQEVILRCVPISNHLYFYWYRQILGQKVEFLVSFYNNEISEKSEIFDDQFSVERPDGSNFTLKIRSTKLEDSAMYFCASSERSRTGNTIYFGEGSWLTVV.

This clonotype has only a few counts. The chain joins TRBV28 to TRBJ2-4; the match to TRBD2 covers 7 bases. The V gene's germline CDR1 is MDHEN and CDR2 SYDVKM. The CDR3 consists of 15 residues. Unmatched junction bases numbered 4, after V lost 5 bases and J lost 0 bases. The CDR3 sequence is CASSMGGGAKNIQYF. CDR3 in DNA: TGTGCCAGCAGTATGGGCGGGGGAGCCAAAAACATTCAGTACTTC.